Below, 22 T cell receptor beta chains from the same sample are listed, as sequenced in a study of beta chain features in type 1 diabetes. Study conclusions and caveats: Moderate but significant shortening of TCRB CDR3s was recorded in all four CD4+ subsets from Type 1 diabetes patients.

The isolated RNA, all of it, was reverse transcribed, so expressed TCRB transcripts were what got sequenced. The method was immunoSEQ multiplex PCR; TCRdb's version includes in-frame clones alone and lacks a portion of them. The sample holds 250,000 to 350,000 clones, roughly 15% seen once. Their target antigens are unknown. Sample: naive CD4+ T cells from blood. The receptors originated from a man in his late teens or twenties with type 1 diabetes.

This clone was picked up a small number of times. This chain connects TRBV30 to TRBJ1-5; 8 nucleotides match TRBD1. Trimming cost V 0 bases and J 6 bases; bases outside gene matches: 10. CDR3 length: 16 residues. The germline CDR1 and CDR2 sequences are GTSNPN and SVGIG (reference sequence). The CDR3 DNA follows: TGTGCCTGGAGTGTAGCGATCACAGGGGGGGGTCAGCCCCAGCATTTT. It specifies CAWSVAITGGGQPQHF.

V gene TRBV11-3 combines with J gene TRBJ2-2, with a possible D match to TRBD2 (5 bases). This CDR3 has 14 residues. CDR1 is SGHNT and CDR2 is YENEEA in the germline V gene. Trimming shortened V by 5 bases and J by 6 bases, and 13 bases separated the two germline ends. The DNA for the CDR3 is TGTGCCAGCAGCGTGAGAGGGCCCCCCGGGGAGCTGTTTTTT. Translation gives CASSVRGPPGELFF.

There are a few counts of this clone. The rearrangement links TRBV15 to TRBJ1-4, with unresolved D. V lost 5 bases, J lost 7 bases, and 8 bases lay in between. Germline V gene lookup returns CDR1 LNHNV and CDR2 YYDKDF (reference sequence). The length of the CDR3 is 12 residues. CDR3 in DNA: TGTGCCACCAGCTCTAACGTTGAAAAACTGTTTTTT. Protein: CATSSNVEKLFF. Full variable domain (rest looked up from reference TRBV15 and TRBJ1-4): DAMVIQNPRYQVTQFGKPVTLSCSQTLNHNVMYWYQQKSSQAPKLLFHYYDKDFNNEADTPDNFQSRRPNTSFCFLDIRSPGLGDTAMYLCATSSNVEKLFFGSGTQLSVL.

This clone occurred once. The V call is TRBV27, the J call TRBJ1-2; a weak D match, TRBD1 (5 bases). The CDR3 is 14 amino acids. The V and J ends lost 2 bases and 5 bases respectively, with 12 bases between them. Germline CDR1 is MNHEY and CDR2 is SMNVEV (reference sequence). CDR3 coding DNA: TGTGCCAGCAGTTTACAGGGAGGCCTGTATGGCTACACCTTC. Encoded protein: CASSLQGGLYGYTF.

This clone was seen more than once but under ten times. The rearrangement joins TRBV6-5 to TRBJ2-7; 10 nucleotides match TRBD2. The V segment lost 5 bases and the J segment 2 bases; nucleotides outside the gene matches: 6. Germline CDR1 and CDR2: MNHEY and SVGAGI. The CDR3 consists of 15 residues. The DNA of the CDR3 is TGTGCCAGCAGTAGTAGTAGCGGGGGGACCTACGAGCAGTACTTC. Amino acids: CASSSSSGGTYEQYF.

This clone was counted between two and nine times. Other DNA sequences in this sample translate to the same CDR3. The chain links TRBV28 to TRBJ2-6; D not resolved. From germline, CDR1 is MDHEN and CDR2 SYDVKM. This CDR3 region has 14 residues. The V and J ends lost 2 bases and 2 bases respectively, with 4 bases between them. The CDR3, as DNA: TGTGCCAGCAGTTTAAGCGCTGGGGCCAACGTCCTGACTTTC. Translated, it gives CASSLSAGANVLTF. Looking up the rest from reference TRBV28 and TRBJ2-6 gives the full variable domain: DVKVTQSSRYLVKRTGEKVFLECVQDMDHENMFWYRQDPGLGLRLIYFSYDVKMKEKGDIPEGYSVSREKKERFSLILESASTNQTSMYLCASSLSAGANVLTFGAGSRLTVL.

In its sample, this clone was seen a few times. The chain carries TRBV30 and TRBJ1-5; D perhaps matches TRBD1 (6 bases). The ends were cut back, 4 bases at V and 8 bases at J, with 15 bases in the middle. From germline, CDR1 is GTSNPN and CDR2 SVGIG (reference sequence). The CDR3 is 13 amino acids. The CDR3 reads CAWNRGAREPQHF. CDR3 DNA sequence: TGTGCCTGGAATCGGGGGGCCCGGGAGCCCCAGCATTTT.

This clone has a handful of counts. The genes are TRBV7-9 and TRBJ2-7; 7 bases line up with TRBD2. The V gene end was trimmed by 6 bases and the J gene end by 4 bases; junction bases not matched to a gene: 12. From germline, CDR1 is SEHNR and CDR2 FQNEAQ (reference sequence). The CDR3 length is 15 residues. The CDR3 DNA reads TGTGCCAGCAGTTACGTAAGCGGGAAAGGTTACGAGCAGTACTTC. It translates to CASSYVSGKGYEQYF.

The table lists this clone with a few counts. The J gene is TRBJ1-1, the V gene TRBV9; D not certain. V lost 4 bases to trimming and J lost 2 bases, with 12 bases between them. The germline V gene encodes CDR1 SGDLS and CDR2 YYNGEE. CDR3 length: 14 amino acids. The CDR3 spells CASSPREANTEAFF. The DNA for the CDR3 is TGTGCCAGCAGCCCCCGAGAGGCAAACACTGAAGCTTTCTTT.

The V gene is TRBV7-9, the J gene TRBJ1-4; TRBD1 is a possible D gene (5 bases). Germline V gene data show CDR1 as SEHNR and CDR2 as FQNEAQ (reference sequence). This CDR3 is built from 16 residues. Trimming cost V 5 bases and J 5 bases, with 18 bases left between them. The CDR3 reads CASSQRGGGPNEKLFF. CDR3 DNA sequence: TGTGCCAGCAGCCAGCGGGGCGGAGGGCCGAATGAAAAACTGTTTTTT.

V and J are TRBV21-1 and TRBJ2-5; TRBD2, the table's D call, was not compared with the DNA. TRBV21-1 is classified as a pseudogene. The CDR3 is made up of 16 amino acids. Here the CDR3 reads CASSRGYSIFRGTQYF. In DNA, the CDR3 is TGTGCCAGCAGCCGAGGGTATAGCATCTTTAGAGGGACCCAGTACTTC.

Remarks on this clone: The same CDR3 is also encoded by other DNA sequences in this sample. The chain employs TRBV2 and TRBJ1-6; D unclear. The V gene lost 2 bases and the J gene lost 7 bases, with 3 bases spanning the gap. Germline CDR1 and CDR2: SNHLY and FYNNEI. This CDR3 has 12 residues. In DNA, the CDR3 is TGTGCCAGCAGTGAACTAAATTCACCCCTCCACTTT. This sequence encodes CASSELNSPLHF.

The chain employs TRBV5-6 and TRBJ1-6; D is ambiguous. Trimming left V 4 bases short and J 3 bases short, with 8 bases between. In germline, CDR1 is SGHDT, CDR2 YYEEEE. The CDR3 loop spans 14 amino acids. The CDR3 is CASSRRDYNSPLHF. CDR3 nucleotide sequence: TGTGCCAGCAGCCGCCGGGACTATAATTCACCCCTCCACTTT. Variable domain in full (rest from reference TRBV5-6 and TRBJ1-6): DAGVTQSPTHLIKTRGQQVTLRCSPKSGHDTVSWYQQALGQGPQFIFQYYEEEERQRGNFPDRFSGHQFPNYSSELNVNALLLGDSALYLCASSRRDYNSPLHFGNGTRLTVT.

The chain links TRBV18 to TRBJ2-7; 7 positions match TRBD1. The CDR3 runs to 15 residues. The germline CDR1 and CDR2 sequences are KGHSH and LQKENI. With V trimmed by 4 bases and J by 0 bases, 6 bases remained unmatched. CDR3 amino acids: CASSHRGSYSYEQYF. CDR3 in DNA: TGTGCCAGCTCACACAGGGGCTCCTACTCCTACGAGCAGTACTTC.

The rearrangement joins TRBV4-3 to TRBJ1-5; a possible D gene is TRBD1 (5 bases). CDR1 and CDR2 from the germline V gene are LGHNA and YSLEER. CDR3 size: 15 residues. Trimming pared 0 bases from V and 5 bases from J, leaving 11 bases between. CDR3 sequence: CASSQDLTGDQPQHF. The CDR3 nucleotides read TGCGCCAGCAGCCAAGATTTAACAGGCGATCAGCCCCAGCATTTT.

The chain couples TRBV2 to TRBJ1-5, with a weak D call TRBD1 (6 bases). This CDR3 region has 13 residues. V was pared by 6 bases and J by 6 bases, with 12 bases between. CDR1 SNHLY and CDR2 FYNNEI come from the germline V gene. The CDR3, as DNA: TGTGCCAGCAGCTTACAGGGTGGTCAGCCCCAGCATTTT. Translation: CASSLQGGQPQHF.

This clone has more than one count but fewer than ten. The V gene is TRBV5-1, the J gene TRBJ2-1, with D tentatively TRBD1 (7 bases). The CDR3 contains 14 residues. V shed 4 bases and J shed 6 bases, with 14 bases lying between them. Germline CDR1 reads SGHRS; CDR2 reads YFSETQ. The CDR3 here is CASSIRGETNEQFF. Written as DNA, the CDR3 is TGCGCCAGCAGCATCAGGGGGGAAACCAATGAGCAGTTCTTC.

This sequence joins TRBV5-4 and TRBJ2-7; 7 positions agree with TRBD2. Germline V gene data show CDR1 as SGHNT and CDR2 as YYREEE (reference sequence). CDR3 length: 15 amino acids. Losses at the gene ends were 2 bases for V and 7 bases for J; bases not matched to a gene: 12. CDR3 protein: CASSFPGGYPGEQYF. DNA for the CDR3: TGTGCCAGCAGCTTCCCGGGGGGATATCCAGGAGAGCAGTACTTC.

This clone was seen a handful of times. The chain carries TRBV29-1 and TRBJ2-3; 10 bases agree with TRBD2. The CDR3 consists of 13 residues. CDR1 and CDR2 (germline): SQVTM, ANQGSEA. V lost 6 bases and J lost 14; bases outside the gene matches: 14. Written as DNA, the CDR3 is TGCAGCGTCCACCCTCCCCTAGCGGGGGATTGGTATTTT. Encoded protein: CSVHPPLAGDWYF.

Written as DNA, the CDR3 is TGTGCCAGCAGCCGGCAGGGACAGGGGCCTCGGGAGCAGTACTTC. It specifies CASSRQGQGPREQYF. The chain uses TRBV5-4 and TRBJ2-7; the match to TRBD1 covers 10 bases. Looked up from germline, CDR1 is SGHNT and CDR2 is YYREEE (reference sequence). The CDR3 has 15 amino acids. The ends lost 4 bases at V and 7 bases at J; junction bases unmatched: 11. The full variable domain, its missing parts supplied by reference TRBV5-4 and TRBJ2-7, is ETGVTQSPTHLIKTRGQQVTLRCSSQSGHNTVSWYQQALGQGPQFIFQYYREEENGRGNFPPRFSGLQFPNYSSELNVNALELDDSALYLCASSRQGQGPREQYFGPGTRLTVT.

CDR3 nucleotides: TGTGCCAGCAGTTCCGCCGGGACAGGGGGAGGTGGCTACACCTTC. Its protein product is CASSSAGTGGGGYTF. This rearrangement joins TRBV27 to TRBJ1-2, with 11 bases fitting TRBD1. The CDR3 contains 15 residues. Germline V gene data show CDR1 as MNHEY and CDR2 as SMNVEV (reference sequence). V lost 4 bases, J lost 7 bases, and 8 bases stayed unmatched.

The rearrangement uses TRBV2 and TRBJ1-6, with a possible D match to TRBD1 (6 bases). Trimming took off 0 bases at V and 8 bases at J, with 14 bases between the two ends. There are 16 residues in the CDR3. The germline CDR1 and CDR2 sequences are SNHLY and FYNNEI. The CDR3 DNA reads TGTGCCAGCAGTGAAGCGGGGGCATTAATGGATTCACCCCTCCACTTT. As protein: CASSEAGALMDSPLHF.